The source of this T cell receptor beta chain is a study of blood T cells in healthy people across ages. Study-level points and caveats: Age brought a roughly linear fall in TCR beta diversity measured per million T cells.

Per germline, CDR1 SGHTA and CDR2 FQGNSA. With 1 base removed from V and 4 bases from J, the gap between germline ends came to 7 bases. The CDR3 extends over 14 amino acids. Together with a sample-barcoded 5' primer, a J-beta primer mix was included in a second PCR lasting about 6 to 11 cycles. TCRdb ran MiXCR on the 5' RACE reads and lists one entry per CDR3 protein. The sample has hundreds of thousands of distinct CDR3 sequences, more than 45% seen once; the top ten hold about 20%. Turning to this clonotype: Its antigen remains unknown.

The chain employs TRBV7-2 and TRBJ2-2, with D uncertain. The origin of this receptor is a man under 40 in good health. Sequencing input: blood. The CDR3, as DNA: TGTGCCAGCAGCTTAGAACTGTTCACCGGGGAGCTGTTTTTT. Translation gives CASSLELFTGELFF.